Shown below are 3 T cell receptor beta chains from a single sample sequenced in a study of cytomegalovirus exposure and HLA in healthy donors. It was with 60 Vbeta and 13 Jbeta primers that the PCR ran. Assay: immunoSEQ multiplex PCR; the TCRdb copy retains only in-frame clones and omits some. The data contain 150,000 to 200,000 clones, around three quarters of them singletons. The sequenced sample consisted of PBMCs. These receptors came from a woman aged 45-60 years in good health and CMV-seronegative.

The chain is built from TRBV19 and TRBJ1-4, with 10 nucleotides matching TRBD1. CDR3 size: 14 residues. CDR1 LNHDA and CDR2 SQIVND come from the germline V gene (reference sequence). V shed 3 bases, J shed 8 bases, and the junction held 3 bases outside the gene matches. This CDR3 reads CASSMGQGIEKLFF. CDR3 nucleotides: TGTGCCAGTAGTATGGGACAGGGGATCGAAAAACTGTTTTTT.

A word on this clone: The germline gene is not matched at one end of the junction; a read error may be the cause. This chain links TRBV7-7 with TRBJ2-5, with D possibly being TRBD1 (6 bases). The germline V gene encodes CDR1 SSHAT and CDR2 FNYEAQ (reference sequence). This CDR3 has 14 amino acids. CDR3 amino acids: CASSSDSNQETQYF. For the CDR3, the DNA is TGTGCTAGCAGCTCGGACAGTAACCAAGAGACCCAGTACTTC.

The chain couples TRBV18 to TRBJ2-1, with D possibly matching TRBD1 (5 bases). Per the germline V gene, CDR1 is KGHSH and CDR2 is LQKENI. V was clipped by 5 bases and J by 6 bases, with 11 bases between them. The CDR3 runs to 13 residues. CDR3 nucleotide sequence: TGTGCCAGCTCAGCCCAGGGTGGCAATGAGCAGTTCTTC. Protein: CASSAQGGNEQFF.